The 12 T cell receptor beta chains below all came from one sample that was sequenced in a study of OX40 agonist ivuxolimab in advanced cancers. The method behind the library was the immunoSEQ multiplex PCR assay. Not all clones reach the TCRdb copy of this immuneACCESS table, which keeps in-frame sequences only. Checked studies attribute under half of the gap to unresolved V genes and leave the rest unexplained. Here the sample has around 92,000 clones; roughly 94% occur a single time. Roughly 0.17% of the sample rests with the top ten. Sequencing was performed on CD4+ or CD8+ T cells sorted from blood, taken in a trial of the OX40 agonist ivuxolimab. The source is an adult with an advanced solid tumor such as melanoma, head and neck, liver or kidney cancer.

This sequence joins TRBV28 and TRBJ1-6, with D unclear. The CDR3 is made up of 13 amino acids. Germline V gene lookup returns CDR1 MDHEN and CDR2 SYDVKM. V lost 5 bases to trimming and J lost 3 bases, with 5 bases between them. The CDR3 loop is CASSGHYNSPLHF. As DNA, the CDR3 is TGTGCCAGCAGTGGGCACTATAATTCACCCCTCCACTTT. Filled out from reference TRBV28 and TRBJ1-6, the complete variable domain reads DVKVTQSSRYLVKRTGEKVFLECVQDMDHENMFWYRQDPGLGLRLIYFSYDVKMKEKGDIPEGYSVSREKKERFSLILESASTNQTSMYLCASSGHYNSPLHFGNGTRLTVT.

The chain joins TRBV4-2 to TRBJ2-1, with D maybe TRBD2 (6 bases). V was shortened by 4 bases and J by 0 bases, with 10 bases between the two germline ends. The CDR3 has 15 amino acids. From germline, CDR1 is LGHNA and CDR2 YNFKEQ. The CDR3 DNA follows: TGTGCCAGCAGCCTGAGGGGAGGCTCCTACAATGAGCAGTTCTTC. It specifies CASSLRGGSYNEQFF.

The J gene is TRBJ2-7, the V gene TRBV2; TRBD2 might be the D (5 bases). Per the germline V gene, CDR1 is SNHLY and CDR2 is FYNNEI. The length of the CDR3 is 12 residues. Deletions cut 1 base from V and 4 bases from J, with 5 bases between. CDR3 residues: CASSEGGYEQYF. The CDR3 bases are TGTGCCAGCAGTGAAGGAGGGTACGAGCAGTACTTC. The variable domain in full, completed from reference TRBV2 and TRBJ2-7, reads EPEVTQTPSHQVTQMGQEVILRCVPISNHLYFYWYRQILGQKVEFLVSFYNNEISEKSEIFDDQFSVERPDGSNFTLKIRSTKLEDSAMYFCASSEGGYEQYFGPGTRLTVT.

The chain uses TRBV7-3 and TRBJ2-7, with D possibly being TRBD1 or TRBD2 (5 bases each). Trimming stripped 6 bases from V and 0 bases from J, with 15 bases between. CDR3 length equals 15 residues. Germline CDR1 SGHTA, CDR2 FQGTGA. The DNA of the CDR3 is TGTGCCAGCAGTCAAGGGGACGGAGGCTCCTACGAGCAGTACTTC. It encodes CASSQGDGGSYEQYF.

The gene calls are TRBV25-1 and TRBJ1-2; TRBD1 might be the D (5 bases). The CDR3 is 13 amino acids. Germline V gene lookup returns CDR1 MGHDK and CDR2 SYGVNS. V was shortened by 3 bases and J by 8 bases, with 13 bases between the two germline ends. CDR3 residues: CASSDRVVEGYTF. CDR3 DNA: TGTGCCAGCAGTGACAGGGTTGTTGAGGGCTACACCTTC.

The chain recombines TRBV5-6 with TRBJ1-4; D remains ambiguous. Trimming left V 2 bases short and J 5 bases short, with 13 bases between. Germline-derived CDR1 and CDR2 are SGHDT and YYEEEE. CDR3 size: 15 residues. This CDR3 reads CASSFFTEYNEKLFF. CDR3 bases: TGTGCCAGCAGCTTCTTCACGGAATACAATGAAAAACTGTTTTTT.

V usage is TRBV19 and J usage is TRBJ1-2; D gene uncertain. Germline CDR1 LNHDA, CDR2 SQIVND (reference sequence). Trimming cost V 2 bases and J 4 bases, with 8 bases left between them. The CDR3 extends over 13 amino acids. CDR3 amino acids: CASSIPGPYGYTF. The CDR3 nucleotides read TGTGCCAGTAGTATACCCGGACCCTATGGCTACACCTTC.

CDR3 sequence: CASGEGVDQPQHF. The CDR3 DNA sequence: TGTGCCAGCGGCGAAGGGGTGGATCAGCCCCAGCATTTT. The chain has TRBV7-2 and TRBJ1-5; D is possibly TRBD1 (5 bases). The V gene's germline CDR1 is SGHTA and CDR2 FQGNSA. CDR3 length: 13 amino acids. V lost 8 bases and J 5 bases, leaving 13 bases between the germline ends.

This chain links TRBV10-3 with TRBJ1-2; D is unclear. V lost 3 bases and J 3 bases, leaving 5 bases between the germline ends. The CDR3 totals 12 residues. Germline lookup yields CDR1 ENHRY and CDR2 SYGVKD. The CDR3 region is CAISDRDYGYTF. CDR3 in DNA: TGTGCCATCAGTGATCGTGACTATGGCTACACCTTC.

The V gene is TRBV18, the J gene TRBJ2-7; 9 bases align to TRBD2. With V trimmed by 2 bases and J by 2 bases, 4 bases remained unmatched. The CDR3 is made up of 15 amino acids. Germline V gene sequence: CDR1 KGHSH, CDR2 LQKENI. CDR3 DNA sequence: TGTGCCAGCTCACCAGCGACTAGCGGAGCCTACGAGCAGTACTTC. This gives the protein CASSPATSGAYEQYF.

The J gene is TRBJ1-5, the V gene TRBV19, with 8 positions matching TRBD1. V shed 2 bases and J 6 bases; nucleotides not matched to a gene: 9. CDR3 size: 16 residues. Germline V gene sequence: CDR1 LNHDA, CDR2 SQIVND (reference sequence). CDR3 sequence: CASSISTQGEGQPQHF. CDR3 DNA: TGTGCCAGTAGTATAAGTACACAGGGGGAAGGTCAGCCCCAGCATTTT.

The J gene is TRBJ1-4, the V gene TRBV5-4, with D possibly being TRBD1 (6 bases). Germline CDR1 SGHNT, CDR2 YYREEE (reference sequence). Trimming stripped 4 bases from V and 3 bases from J, with 19 bases between. The CDR3 loop spans 17 amino acids. CDR3 in amino acids: CASSPSPFRGANEKLFF. The DNA of the CDR3 is TGTGCCAGCAGCCCCTCCCCTTTCAGGGGAGCTAATGAAAAACTGTTTTTT.